The clone carrying this T cell receptor beta chain was counted many times. The germline gives CDR1 SGHAT, CDR2 FQNNGV. This CDR3 region has 16 residues. Between the trimmed V and J ends, which lost 5 bases and 0 bases, there was a span of 14 bases. The record originates from a study of Graves' ophthalmopathy and Graves' hyperthyroidism. If no ophthalmopathy appeared within 18 months of follow-up, hyperthyroidism was termed stable. The TCR beta CDR3 regions underwent amplification from RNA transcripts. HTBI primers primed a first-round RT-PCR, and a second-round multiplex PCR followed. TCRdb reanalysed the multiplex PCR reads using MiXCR and keeps one entry per CDR3 protein. The table lists hundreds of thousands of distinct CDR3 sequences, under 25% of them singletons, with around 3.1% in the top ten.

The chain employs TRBV11-2 and TRBJ1-3, with D possibly matching TRBD1 (5 bases). The source material was peripheral blood. The TCR comes from a woman younger than 35 with stable Graves' hyperthyroidism. This CDR3 reads CASSRTDTRSGNTIYF. The CDR3 DNA reads as TGTGCCAGCAGCCGAACGGACACACGCTCTGGAAACACCATATATTTT. Looking up the rest from reference TRBV11-2 and TRBJ1-3 gives the full variable domain: EAGVAQSPRYKIIEKRQSVAFWCNPISGHATLYWYQQILGQGPKLLIQFQNNGVVDDSQLPKDRFSAERLKGVDSTLKIQPAKLEDSAVYLCASSRTDTRSGNTIYFGEGSWLTVV.